The TCR beta chain described here comes from a study of cytomegalovirus exposure and HLA in healthy donors. The primer mix had 60 Vbeta and 13 Jbeta primers. The repertoire was sequenced with immunoSEQ multiplex PCR; TCRdb's copy has only in-frame clones and lacks some. The table lists 95,000 to 100,000 clones, 65% to 85% of them singletons, with under 2% in the top ten. The clonotype was recovered from a woman aged 40 to 55 in good health and CMV-seronegative. Sequenced material: PBMCs.

This CDR3 is CASSLDGRGQETQYF. The CDR3, as DNA: TGCGCCAGCAGCTTGGACGGCAGGGGACAAGAGACCCAGTACTTC. V usage is TRBV5-1 and J usage is TRBJ2-5; D is perhaps TRBD1 (6 bases). The V end lost 0 bases, the J end lost 2 bases, and 11 bases lay between the germline ends. Germline assignment: CDR1 SGHRS and CDR2 YFSETQ. The CDR3 covers 15 residues.